The entry below describes one TCR beta chain. Its antigen is unidentified. These data belong to a study of cytomegalovirus exposure and HLA in healthy donors. Study conclusions and caveats: Roughly uniform depth of sequencing across donors was assumed in presence/absence analyses. Segments of the TCR beta V type were, in most cases, productive about 87% or about 30% of the time in an earlier analysis. With DRB1 most and HLA-C fewest, TCR association rates differed between HLA loci in a later analysis.

Both 60 Vbeta primers and 13 Jbeta primers went into the PCR. Repertoires were generated with immunoSEQ multiplex PCR, while TCRdb's copy carries only in-frame clones and drops some. The data hold about 110,000 clones, with around three quarters observed a single time. Material: PBMCs. The sequence was collected from a woman younger than 35 in good health and CMV-seropositive.

The CDR3, as DNA: TGTGCCTGGAGTGCCCACTCGGGGAATGAGCAGTTCTTC. The encoded protein is CAWSAHSGNEQFF. The V call is TRBV30, the J call TRBJ2-1; TRBD2 is a possible D gene (5 bases). Trimming pared 1 base from V and 7 bases from J, leaving 11 bases between. The length of the CDR3 is 13 residues. Germline CDR1 is GTSNPN and CDR2 is SVGIG (reference sequence).